This TCR beta chain was recovered during a study of blood T cell repertoires in COVID-19. The overall study: Collection of acute and convalescent COVID-19 samples took place in the United States, Italy and Spain. T cells, B-cell-depleted T cells, or PBMCs provided the cDNA or gDNA that served as material.

Germline CDR1 reads MNHEY; CDR2 reads SVGAGI. The CDR3 is 12 residues long. Trimming at V came to 5 bases and at J to 11 bases, leaving 6 bases not matched to a gene. Authors' data handling: Amplification from reference gene primers served as the basis for estimated nucleated cell counts. Libraries were prepared by immunoSEQ multiplex PCR; TCRdb keeps only in-frame clonotypes and omits some of them. The DNA gave D and trimming, while V, J and clone size come from that table. The sample consists of roughly 300,000 clones, around 92% of them appearing once. This sequence was found in a man aged 18 to 29 who had recovered from COVID-19. Sequencing used peripheral blood. The gene calls are TRBV6-5 and TRBJ1-5; 7 bases fit TRBD1. The CDR3 spells CASSKSGQTQHF. The DNA of the CDR3 is TGTGCCAGCAGTAAGTCGGGACAGACCCAGCATTTT.